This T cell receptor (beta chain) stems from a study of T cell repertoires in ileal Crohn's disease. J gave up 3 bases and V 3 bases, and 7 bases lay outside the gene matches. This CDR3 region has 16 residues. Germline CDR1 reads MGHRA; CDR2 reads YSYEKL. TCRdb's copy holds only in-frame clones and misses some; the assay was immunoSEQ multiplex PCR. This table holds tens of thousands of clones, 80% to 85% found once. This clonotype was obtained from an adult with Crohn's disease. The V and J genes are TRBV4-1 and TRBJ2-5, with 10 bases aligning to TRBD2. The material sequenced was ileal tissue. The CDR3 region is CASSQGVLAGKETQYF. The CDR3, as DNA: TGCGCCAGCAGCCAGGGAGTACTAGCGGGGAAAGAGACCCAGTACTTC.